This entry lists 24 T cell receptor beta chains sequenced from one sample in a study of cytomegalovirus exposure and HLA in healthy donors. In the PCR, 60 Vbeta and 13 Jbeta primers were used. The repertoire was sequenced with immunoSEQ multiplex PCR; TCRdb's copy has only in-frame clones and lacks some. Of some 110,000 clones detected, around 61% appear once; the ten largest clones hold over 2%. The sequencing input was PBMCs. These receptors all come from a woman aged 25 to 45 in good health and CMV-seronegative.

V usage is TRBV6-6 and J usage is TRBJ2-7, with 8 bases that match TRBD2. This CDR3 has 13 amino acids. From germline, CDR1 is MNHNY and CDR2 SVGAGI (reference sequence). V lost 10 bases, J lost 2 bases, and 7 bases stayed unmatched. As DNA, the CDR3 is TGTGCCATATCATCAGCGGGAGCCTACGAGCAGTACTTC. Translating gives CAISSAGAYEQYF.

The rearrangement links TRBV7-2 to TRBJ2-1; TRBD2 matches 11 bases. V gave up 1 base and J gave up 10 bases; unmatched junction bases: 6. The germline V gene encodes CDR1 SGHTA and CDR2 FQGNSA. This CDR3 spans 15 amino acids. CDR3 sequence reads: CASSLDSTSGEEQFF. Here the CDR3 DNA reads TGTGCCAGCAGCTTAGATTCGACTAGCGGGGAAGAGCAGTTCTTC. The variable domain in full, completed from reference TRBV7-2 and TRBJ2-1, reads GAGVSQSPSNKVTEKGKDVELRCDPISGHTALYWYRQSLGQGLEFLIYFQGNSAPDKSGLPSDRFSAERTGGSVSTLTIQRTQQEDSAVYLCASSLDSTSGEEQFFGPGTRLTVL.

This clone has more than one count but fewer than ten. J is TRBJ2-1 and V is TRBV12-5, with D possibly matching TRBD1 (6 bases). V was clipped by 7 bases and J by 7 bases, with 17 bases between them. The CDR3 spans 14 residues. CDR1 is LGHNT, CDR2 FRNRAP, per germline. CDR3 amino acids: CASAPRGAVNEQFF. Written as DNA, the CDR3 is TGTGCTAGTGCTCCCAGGGGCGCAGTGAATGAGCAGTTCTTC.

This sequence joins TRBV2 and TRBJ1-5; D is possibly TRBD1 (6 bases). The CDR3 has 15 amino acids. The V gene lost 7 bases and the J gene lost 7 bases, with 20 bases spanning the gap. CDR1 and CDR2 from the germline V gene are SNHLY and FYNNEI. The CDR3: CASTLVGGPEQPQHF. The CDR3 region has the DNA TGTGCCAGCACACTGGTCGGGGGGCCCGAACAGCCCCAGCATTTT.

In this sample, this clone turned up once. The CDR3 loop is CASSRSSVGSPETQYF. The CDR3 DNA reads as TGTGCCAGCAGCCGCAGTTCAGTCGGGAGTCCAGAGACCCAGTACTTC. The rearrangement uses TRBV5-4 and TRBJ2-5, with D perhaps matching TRBD2 (6 bases). Germline CDR1 and CDR2: SGHNT and YYREEE (reference sequence). This CDR3 has 16 amino acids. Between the trimmed V and J ends, which lost 4 bases and 4 bases, there was a span of 20 bases.

This CDR3 is CASSPQGPHYGYTF. The CDR3 DNA follows: TGTGCCAGCAGCCCACAGGGCCCCCACTATGGCTACACCTTC. J is TRBJ1-2 and V is TRBV5-6; a possible D gene is TRBD1 (6 bases). V lost 4 bases to trimming and J lost 3 bases, with 13 bases between them. The germline gives CDR1 SGHDT, CDR2 YYEEEE. The CDR3 totals 14 residues.

This chain uses TRBV7-9 with TRBJ2-1; TRBD1 matches at 10 bases. The V gene's germline CDR1 is SEHNR and CDR2 FQNEAQ (reference sequence). V shed 5 bases and J 5 bases; nucleotides not matched to a gene: 3. The CDR3 is 14 residues long. The CDR3 sequence is CASSPGTGDNEQFF. In DNA form, the CDR3 reads TGTGCCAGCAGCCCTGGGACAGGGGACAATGAGCAGTTCTTC.

This chain connects TRBV27 to TRBJ2-1; D is possibly TRBD2 (6 bases). V lost 6 bases and J 0 bases, leaving 15 bases between the germline ends. This CDR3 comprises 16 residues. Per the germline V gene, CDR1 is MNHEY and CDR2 is SMNVEV (reference sequence). Here the CDR3 reads CASRGGSGSSYNEQFF. The CDR3 nucleotides read TGTGCCAGCAGGGGGGGTTCGGGGAGCTCCTACAATGAGCAGTTCTTC.

This clone came up a few times. The V call is TRBV6-1, the J call TRBJ2-1; TRBD2 agrees at 13 bases. Germline V gene lookup returns CDR1 MNHNS and CDR2 SASEGT. The CDR3 has 15 residues. V was clipped by 3 bases and J by 14 bases; unmatched bases: 10. The CDR3 loop reads CASSEFPGLAGLKFF. The DNA of the CDR3 is TGTGCCAGCAGTGAGTTCCCGGGACTAGCGGGATTGAAGTTCTTC.

The chain recombines TRBV18 with TRBJ2-7, with 9 bases fitting TRBD1. Germline-derived CDR1 and CDR2 are KGHSH and LQKENI. CDR3 length: 15 residues. The V segment lost 4 bases and the J segment 9 bases; nucleotides outside the gene matches: 13. This CDR3 reads CASSQSGTGSPLQYF. As DNA, the CDR3 is TGTGCCAGCTCACAATCCGGGACAGGGTCCCCGTTGCAGTACTTC.

This clone occurred a few times. The genes are TRBV11-2 and TRBJ2-4; D gene unclear. Germline V gene sequence: CDR1 SGHAT, CDR2 FQNNGV. The ends were cut back, 8 bases at V and 0 bases at J, with 8 bases in the middle. This CDR3 has 13 residues. CDR3 loop: CASQRIAKNIQYF. Written as DNA, the CDR3 is TGTGCCAGCCAGAGGATAGCCAAAAACATTCAGTACTTC.

This sequence joins TRBV19 and TRBJ2-5; 11 nucleotides match TRBD1. Trimming cost V 4 bases and J 3 bases; bases outside gene matches: 7. Germline V gene data show CDR1 as LNHDA and CDR2 as SQIVND (reference sequence). CDR3 length: 16 residues. In nucleotides, the CDR3 is TGTGCCAGTAGTAGGCCTCGGACAGGGGGCAAAGAGACCCAGTACTTC. Its translation: CASSRPRTGGKETQYF.

This clone was observed a handful of times. The gene calls are TRBV10-3 and TRBJ1-6; 9 positions agree with TRBD1. The CDR3 is made up of 16 amino acids. The germline V gene encodes CDR1 ENHRY and CDR2 SYGVKD. Trimming at V came to 0 bases and at J to 6 bases, leaving 3 bases not matched to a gene. The CDR3 region has the DNA TGTGCCATCAGTGAGTCCGGGACAGGGAGTAATTCACCCCTCCACTTT. Protein: CAISESGTGSNSPLHF.

The CDR3 loop reads CASSSRHLGSNEQYF. Written as DNA, the CDR3 is TGTGCCAGCAGCTCAAGACATTTGGGGAGCAACGAGCAGTACTTC. V usage is TRBV5-4 and J usage is TRBJ2-7, with a weak D call TRBD2 (5 bases). Germline V gene lookup returns CDR1 SGHNT and CDR2 YYREEE (reference sequence). CDR3 size: 15 residues. Trimming removed 3 bases at V and 5 bases at J, with 18 bases between. Full variable domain (outside the CDR3, taken from reference TRBV5-4 and TRBJ2-7): ETGVTQSPTHLIKTRGQQVTLRCSSQSGHNTVSWYQQALGQGPQFIFQYYREEENGRGNFPPRFSGLQFPNYSSELNVNALELDDSALYLCASSSRHLGSNEQYFGPGTRLTVT.

The chain joins TRBV18 to TRBJ2-1, with 10 bases lining up with TRBD2. Germline V gene data show CDR1 as KGHSH and CDR2 as LQKENI. With 2 bases clipped from V and 0 bases from J, the junction kept 4 bases outside the gene matches. The CDR3 covers 17 residues. The CDR3 protein is CASSPGLAEISYNEQFF. The CDR3 nucleotides are TGTGCCAGCTCACCAGGACTAGCGGAAATCTCCTACAATGAGCAGTTCTTC.

This clone was recorded once. The chain combines TRBV6-1 with TRBJ2-7; D might be TRBD1 (6 bases). V lost 7 bases to trimming and J lost 0 bases, with 16 bases between them. This CDR3 comprises 15 residues. The V gene's germline CDR1 is MNHNS and CDR2 SASEGT. The CDR3 nucleotides read TGTGCCAGCAACACGGGACAAGCGAGCTCCTACGAGCAGTACTTC. Its translation: CASNTGQASSYEQYF.

This rearrangement joins TRBV4-1 to TRBJ2-6, with 8 bases matching TRBD1. Germline CDR1 is MGHRA and CDR2 is YSYEKL. Unmatched junction bases numbered 4, after V lost 6 bases and J lost 0 bases. CDR3 length equals 16 residues. CDR3 coding DNA: TGCGCCAGCAGAGCTGGACAGGGCTCTGGGGCCAACGTCCTGACTTTC. This sequence encodes CASRAGQGSGANVLTF.

This clone came up a few times. The chain employs TRBV28 and TRBJ1-6; a weak D match, TRBD1 (6 bases). The V gene lost 8 bases and the J gene lost 6 bases, with 23 bases spanning the gap. CDR1 and CDR2 from the germline V gene are MDHEN and SYDVKM. CDR3 length: 17 amino acids. The CDR3 DNA is TGTGCCAGCCAGGGCAGGGGAGGGTACCGAAGTAATTCACCCCTCCACTTT. Its translation is CASQGRGGYRSNSPLHF. The whole variable domain, filled in from reference TRBV28 and TRBJ1-6, reads DVKVTQSSRYLVKRTGEKVFLECVQDMDHENMFWYRQDPGLGLRLIYFSYDVKMKEKGDIPEGYSVSREKKERFSLILESASTNQTSMYLCASQGRGGYRSNSPLHFGNGTRLTVT.

This clone was recorded once. The chain carries TRBV18 and TRBJ2-1; 9 bases are a match to TRBD2. The germline gives CDR1 KGHSH, CDR2 LQKENI. This CDR3 has 14 amino acids. V trimming: 2 bases; J trimming: 9 bases; junction bases outside the gene matches: 5. The CDR3 DNA sequence: TGTGCCAGCTCACCAGGCGGGAGGGTATCTGAGCAGTTCTTC. Translating gives CASSPGGRVSEQFF.

In DNA form, the CDR3 reads TGTGCCAGCACCGGACAGGGGTCAAATCAGCCCCAGCATTTT. Protein product: CASTGQGSNQPQHF. The chain employs TRBV6-1 and TRBJ1-5, with 9 bases lining up with TRBD1. CDR3 size: 14 residues. V shed 7 bases and J 4 bases; nucleotides not matched to a gene: 5. Per the germline V gene, CDR1 is MNHNS and CDR2 is SASEGT.

The rearrangement links TRBV15 to TRBJ2-2; 7 nucleotides align to TRBD1. V trimming: 3 bases; J trimming: 6 bases; junction bases outside the gene matches: 7. The germline V gene has CDR1 LNHNV and CDR2 YYDKDF (reference sequence). There are 15 residues in the CDR3. DNA of the CDR3: TGTGCCACCAGCAGGGGACAGCTGGGGGCCGGGGAGCTGTTTTTT. As protein: CATSRGQLGAGELFF.

This chain links TRBV7-2 with TRBJ2-7; D perhaps matches TRBD1 (6 bases). Germline V lookup: CDR1 SGHTA, CDR2 FQGNSA. The CDR3 extends over 14 amino acids. The germline V and J ends were trimmed by 5 bases and 0 bases, with 11 bases remaining between them. CDR3 bases: TGTGCCAGCAGCCTCCGACAGGACTCCTACGAGCAGTACTTC. This translates into CASSLRQDSYEQYF.

The V and J genes are TRBV5-1 and TRBJ1-1; 7 bases are a match to TRBD1. CDR3 size: 14 residues. In germline, CDR1 is SGHRS, CDR2 YFSETQ. J was trimmed by 3 bases and V by 1 base; bases with no gene match: 3. CDR3 sequence (DNA): TGCGCCAGCAGCTTGAAGGGGGCGGACACTGAAGCTTTCTTT. It is translated as CASSLKGADTEAFF.

The chain has TRBV2 and TRBJ1-5; D might be TRBD1 (5 bases). Looked up from germline, CDR1 is SNHLY and CDR2 is FYNNEI. This CDR3 has 15 amino acids. V was clipped by 0 bases and J by 3 bases, with 9 bases between them. CDR3 in amino acids: CASSEAPQANQPQHF. In nucleotides, the CDR3 is TGTGCCAGCAGTGAAGCACCACAGGCCAATCAGCCCCAGCATTTT.